A single sample gave rise to the 14 T cell receptor beta chains below, sequenced in a study of blood T cell repertoires in COVID-19. The table came from immunoSEQ multiplex PCR; TCRdb's copy has only in-frame clones and leaves some out. The sample yields fewer than 50,000 clones, over 65% seen once. Sequenced sample: peripheral blood. The receptors shown here come from a human donor in a cohort sampled during active COVID-19.

V gene TRBV3-1 (or the pseudogene TRBV3-2) combines with J gene TRBJ1-1, with D unclear. The CDR3 is 13 amino acids. Germline V gene lookup returns CDR1 LGHDT and CDR2 YNNKEL (reference sequence). Trimming pared 4 bases from V and 6 bases from J, leaving 12 bases between. The CDR3 DNA sequence: TGTGCCAGCAGCCTAAATTTATCTCCTGAAGCTTTCTTT. Amino acid sequence: CASSLNLSPEAFF.

V usage is TRBV30 and J usage is TRBJ2-7; 8 nucleotides align to TRBD2. J was trimmed by 0 bases and V by 1 base; bases with no gene match: 2. CDR1 and CDR2 from the germline V gene are GTSNPN and SVGIG (reference sequence). This CDR3 spans 14 amino acids. CDR3: CAWSDGTSSYEQYF. Written as DNA, the CDR3 is TGTGCCTGGAGTGACGGGACTAGCTCCTACGAGCAGTACTTC. The variable domain in full, with the rest retrieved from reference TRBV30 and TRBJ2-7, is SQTIHQWPATLVQPVGSPLSLECTVEGTSNPNLYWYRQAAGRGLQLLFYSVGIGQISSEVPQNLSASRPQDRQFILSSKKLLLSDSGFYLCAWSDGTSSYEQYFGPGTRLTVT.

The V call is TRBV10-3, the J call TRBJ1-4; D gene unclear. This CDR3 has 17 amino acids. With 3 bases removed from V and 4 bases from J, the gap between germline ends came to 18 bases. CDR1 is ENHRY and CDR2 is SYGVKD in the germline V gene. The CDR3, as DNA: TGTGCCATCAGTGATCCAAGCCTGGGCGGAGGTAATGAAAAACTGTTTTTT. Translation gives CAISDPSLGGGNEKLFF.

This sequence joins TRBV4-1 and TRBJ1-2, with D maybe TRBD1 (5 bases). Trimming removed 4 bases from V and 0 bases from J, with 6 bases in between. The CDR3 is 13 residues long. Germline loops: CDR1 MGHRA, CDR2 YSYEKL. The CDR3 nucleotides are TGCGCCAGCAGCCTCAGGGCTAACTATGGCTACACCTTC. Protein: CASSLRANYGYTF.

This sequence joins TRBV9 and TRBJ2-2; perhaps TRBD2 as D (6 bases). V lost 3 bases and J 4 bases, leaving 7 bases between the germline ends. The CDR3 extends over 13 amino acids. Germline CDR1 is SGDLS and CDR2 is YYNGEE. The CDR3 nucleotides read TGTGCCAGCAGCGGACTAGGCACCGGGGAGCTGTTTTTT. This gives the protein CASSGLGTGELFF.

This chain joins TRBV5-1 and TRBJ1-1; maybe TRBD1 (5 bases). There are 16 residues in the CDR3. The V gene's germline CDR1 is SGHRS and CDR2 YFSETQ. V was trimmed by 4 bases and J by 1 base, leaving 17 bases between them. CDR3 bases: TGCGCCAGCAGCGTGCGACGAGCGGGGGAGAACACTGAAGCTTTCTTT. Protein sequence: CASSVRRAGENTEAFF. The variable domain in full, completed from reference TRBV5-1 and TRBJ1-1, reads KAGVTQTPRYLIKTRGQQVTLSCSPISGHRSVSWYQQTPGQGLQFLFEYFSETQRNKGNFPGRFSGRQFSNSRSEMNVSTLELGDSALYLCASSVRRAGENTEAFFGQGTRLTVV.

The chain carries TRBV7-2 and TRBJ1-1; no firm D call. CDR3 size: 14 residues. Trimming removed 8 bases from V and 7 bases from J, with 20 bases in between. Germline values: CDR1 SGHTA, CDR2 FQGNSA. DNA for the CDR3: TGTGCCAGCCCTAATAGACGGGGTGGAGGTGAAGCTTTCTTT. Translation gives CASPNRRGGGEAFF.

This chain uses TRBV18 with TRBJ1-1; 7 bases map to TRBD1. CDR3 size: 14 residues. J was trimmed by 7 bases and V by 4 bases; bases with no gene match: 9. CDR1 is KGHSH and CDR2 is LQKENI in the germline V gene. The CDR3, as DNA: TGTGCCAGCTCACTTAATTCCGGGACAGATGAAGCTTTCTTT. This gives the protein CASSLNSGTDEAFF.

This chain uses TRBV6-2 or TRBV6-3 with TRBJ1-5, with D unresolved. Trimming removed 2 bases at V and 1 base at J, with 15 bases between. CDR1 MNHEY and CDR2 SVGEGT come from the germline V gene. The CDR3 sequence is 17 residues long. The CDR3 protein is CASSYDLGLNSNQPQHF. The CDR3 DNA follows: TGTGCCAGCAGTTACGATTTAGGACTGAACAGCAATCAGCCCCAGCATTTT.

The chain recombines TRBV10-3 with TRBJ1-3; 7 bases are a match to TRBD1. CDR3 length: 12 amino acids. Germline V gene sequence: CDR1 ENHRY, CDR2 SYGVKD. The junction had 4 bases not matched to a gene; V was cut back by 10 bases and J by 4 bases. CDR3 region: CASSTGGNTIYF. Written as DNA, the CDR3 is TGTGCCAGTTCGACAGGGGGAAACACCATATATTTT.

The chain has TRBV6-5 and TRBJ1-4; no definite D call. This CDR3 comprises 12 residues. V gave up 6 bases and J gave up 8 bases, with 10 bases separating them. Germline CDR1 and CDR2: MNHEY and SVGAGI. The CDR3 protein is CASSVTQEKLFF. The CDR3 region has the DNA TGTGCCAGCAGCGTGACACAGGAAAAACTGTTTTTT.

V and J are TRBV19 and TRBJ1-1; 10 nucleotides match TRBD1. This CDR3 is 14 amino acids long. Trimming cost V 6 bases and J 5 bases; bases outside gene matches: 6. Germline CDR1 and CDR2: LNHDA and SQIVND (reference sequence). In DNA form, the CDR3 reads TGTGCCAGTAGCGACAGGGGGCGGGGGACTGAAGCTTTCTTT. The encoded protein is CASSDRGRGTEAFF.

V gene TRBV9 combines with J gene TRBJ2-5, with 10 nucleotides matching TRBD2. The V gene's germline CDR1 is SGDLS and CDR2 YYNGEE. This CDR3 has 16 amino acids. The ends lost 1 base at V and 1 base at J; junction bases unmatched: 4. CDR3 bases: TGTGCCAGCAGCGTACTAGCGGGGGACCTCCAAGAGACCCAGTACTTC. It translates to CASSVLAGDLQETQYF.

The chain combines TRBV2 with TRBJ1-2, with TRBD1 as a possible D gene (6 bases). The CDR3 spans 13 residues. Between the trimmed V and J ends, which lost 2 bases and 5 bases, there was a span of 9 bases. Germline assignment: CDR1 SNHLY and CDR2 FYNNEI. The CDR3 DNA reads as TGTGCCAGCAGTGAATTGACAGGTTATGGCTACACCTTC. This gives the protein CASSELTGYGYTF.